This TCR beta chain stems from a study of chemoradiotherapy in HPV16-positive cancers. Study details: Candidate HPV-specific T-cell clones and common TCR motifs came from functional assays in a couple of HPV16-positive patients.

Findings and limits, study-wide: Non-HPV-specific T cells did not expand in tumors during treatment, whereas candidate HPV-specific clones and E7-related motifs did. In HPV16-positive patients, HPV-responsive T-cell expansion tracked better recurrence-free survival.

Of note for this clone: Antigen unknown.

Repertoires were sampled repeatedly during chemoradiotherapy. The CDR3 is 13 residues long. Trimming pared 0 bases from V and 12 bases from J, leaving 15 bases between. Germline values: CDR1 SGHRS, CDR2 YFSETQ. The method was immunoSEQ multiplex PCR; TCRdb's version includes in-frame clones alone and lacks a portion of them. The sample includes 13,000 or so clones, 69% of them seen just once. This material was collected from a patient who underwent chemoradiotherapy. The chain employs TRBV5-1 and TRBJ1-2, with a weak D call TRBD1 (5 bases). The sequence derives from a human donor with HPV-associated anogenital cancer. The DNA of the CDR3 is TGCGCCAGCAGCTTGGGTAGGGAAAAGGGACACACCTTC. Protein: CASSLGREKGHTF.